The present T cell receptor (beta chain) was sequenced within a study of blood T cell repertoires in COVID-19. Study-level background: Whether acute or convalescent, the COVID-19 samples came from the United States, Italy and Spain.

Profiled with immunoSEQ multiplex PCR; TCRdb holds only in-frame clones, not every one. The sample gives nearly 350,000 clones, roughly 87% of which show up once; more than 1% is in the top ten. Two negative PCRs, clearance, or symptom resolution were required of recovered Cohort 3 donors. The CDR3 length is 12 residues. The ends were cut back, 5 bases at V and 6 bases at J, with 7 bases in the middle. Germline V CDR1 and CDR2: LNHDA, SQIVND (reference sequence). The TCR originated in a woman in her twenties or thirties who had recovered from COVID-19. The sequenced sample was PBMCs or T cells enriched from blood (not recorded which). The chain recombines TRBV19 with TRBJ2-2; no reliable D call. CDR3 residues: CASSPRAGELFF. The CDR3 DNA reads TGTGCCAGTAGTCCCCGGGCCGGGGAGCTGTTTTTT.